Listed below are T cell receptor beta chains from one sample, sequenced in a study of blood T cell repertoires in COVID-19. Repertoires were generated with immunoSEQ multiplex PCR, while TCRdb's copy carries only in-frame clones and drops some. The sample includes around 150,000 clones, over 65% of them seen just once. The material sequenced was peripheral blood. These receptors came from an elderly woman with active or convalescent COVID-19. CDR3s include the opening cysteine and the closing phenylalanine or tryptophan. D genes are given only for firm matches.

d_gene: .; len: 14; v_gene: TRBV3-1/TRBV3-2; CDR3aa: CASSPRRAPSERSF
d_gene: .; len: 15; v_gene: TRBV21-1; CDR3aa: CARTGQAKSGNTIYF
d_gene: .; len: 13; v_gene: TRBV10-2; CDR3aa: CASSGGDSYEQYF
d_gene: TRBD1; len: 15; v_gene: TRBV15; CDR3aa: CATSRGSGGNYGYTF
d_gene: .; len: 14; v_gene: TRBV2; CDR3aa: CASRRQRLTYEQYF
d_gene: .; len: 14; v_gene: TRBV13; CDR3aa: CASSLGGYDTEAFF
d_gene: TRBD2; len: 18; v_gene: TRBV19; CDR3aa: CASSAPVGTSGGVDTQYF
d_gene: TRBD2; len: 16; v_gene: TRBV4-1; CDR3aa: CASSPYSGTSEETQYF
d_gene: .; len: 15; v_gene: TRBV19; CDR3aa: CASSMWGPTDNEQFF
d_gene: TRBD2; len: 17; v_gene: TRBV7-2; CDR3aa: CASSSRLAGGKNNEQFF
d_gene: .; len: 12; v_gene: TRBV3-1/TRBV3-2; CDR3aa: CASSRAVETQYF
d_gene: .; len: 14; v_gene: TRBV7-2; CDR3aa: CASSLSLASETQYF
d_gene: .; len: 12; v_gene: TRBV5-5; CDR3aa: CASSLAHYEQYF
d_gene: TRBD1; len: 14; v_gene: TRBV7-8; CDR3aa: CASSFPRDRGEQYF
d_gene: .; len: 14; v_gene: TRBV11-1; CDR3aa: CASSFAGTSYEQYF
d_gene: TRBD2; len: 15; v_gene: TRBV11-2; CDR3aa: CASSYPGGYTDTQYF
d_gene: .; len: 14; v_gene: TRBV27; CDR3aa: CASSLTVAGYGYTF
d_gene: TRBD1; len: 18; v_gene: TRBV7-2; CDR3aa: CASSPAGQARISGNTIYF
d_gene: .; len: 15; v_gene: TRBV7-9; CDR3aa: CAIPPQGPGANVLTF
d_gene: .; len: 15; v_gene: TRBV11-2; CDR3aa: CASSFSAGETNTQYF
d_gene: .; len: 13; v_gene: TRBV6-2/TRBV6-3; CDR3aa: CASSYSRHTEAFF
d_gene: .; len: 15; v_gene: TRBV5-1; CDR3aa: CASSLSQIRNTEAFF
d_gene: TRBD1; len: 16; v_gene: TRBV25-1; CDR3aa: CASSAGQVLNTGELFF
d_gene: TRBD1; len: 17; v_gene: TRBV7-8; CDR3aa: CASSYRTGVYSNQPQHF
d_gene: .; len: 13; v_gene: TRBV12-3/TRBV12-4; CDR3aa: CASCTPGANVLTF
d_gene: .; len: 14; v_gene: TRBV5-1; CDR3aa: CASSLGGSRDTQYF
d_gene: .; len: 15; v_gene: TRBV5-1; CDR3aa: CASSLVGRADTEAFF
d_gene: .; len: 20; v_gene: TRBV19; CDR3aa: CASSIRQFSKRVANNPEAFF
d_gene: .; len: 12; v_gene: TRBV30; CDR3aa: CAWSPGEETQYF
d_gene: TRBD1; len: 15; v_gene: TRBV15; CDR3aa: CATSRDLGTGGAKTF
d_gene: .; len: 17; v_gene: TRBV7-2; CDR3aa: CASSPRYGGVNTGELFF
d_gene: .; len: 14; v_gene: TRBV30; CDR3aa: CAWRPAGKNTEAFF
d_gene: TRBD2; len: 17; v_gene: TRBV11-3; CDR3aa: CASSLGLAGESTDTQYF
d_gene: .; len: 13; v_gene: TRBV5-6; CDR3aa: CASSLSSTDTQYF
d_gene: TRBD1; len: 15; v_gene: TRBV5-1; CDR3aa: CASSLQGQGISPLHF
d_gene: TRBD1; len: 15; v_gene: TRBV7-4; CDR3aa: CASSLPRQGVYGYTF
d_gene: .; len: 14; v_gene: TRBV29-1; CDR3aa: CSVGPGTPPGEAFF
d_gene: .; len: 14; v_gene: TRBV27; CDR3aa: CASSNARVSYEQYF
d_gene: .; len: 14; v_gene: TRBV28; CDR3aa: CASSRLTGTYEQYF
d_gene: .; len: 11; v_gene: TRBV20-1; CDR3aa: CSAIQVLGYTF
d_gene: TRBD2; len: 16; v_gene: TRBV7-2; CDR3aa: CASSLYSTGGYNEQFF
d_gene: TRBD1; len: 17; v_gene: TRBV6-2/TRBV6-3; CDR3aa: CASSYLNGQGLGQPQHF
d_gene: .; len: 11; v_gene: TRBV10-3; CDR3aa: CAIRGHGELFF
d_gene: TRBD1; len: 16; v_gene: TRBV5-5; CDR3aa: CASSSGTGGINQPQHF
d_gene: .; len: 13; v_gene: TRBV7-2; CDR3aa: CASSLGAYLEQYF